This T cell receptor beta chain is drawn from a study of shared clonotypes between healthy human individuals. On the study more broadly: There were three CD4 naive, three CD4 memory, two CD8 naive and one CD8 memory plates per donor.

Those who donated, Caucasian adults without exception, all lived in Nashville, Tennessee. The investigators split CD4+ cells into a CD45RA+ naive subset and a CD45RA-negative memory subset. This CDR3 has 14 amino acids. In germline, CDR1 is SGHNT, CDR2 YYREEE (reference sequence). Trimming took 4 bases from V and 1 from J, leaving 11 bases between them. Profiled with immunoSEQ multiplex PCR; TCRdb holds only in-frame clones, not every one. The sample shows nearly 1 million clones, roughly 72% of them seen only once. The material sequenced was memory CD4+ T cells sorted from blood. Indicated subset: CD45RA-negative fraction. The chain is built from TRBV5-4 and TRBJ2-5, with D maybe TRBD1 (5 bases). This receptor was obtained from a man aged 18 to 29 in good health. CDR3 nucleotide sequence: TGTGCCAGCAGCCCAGACAGACTCCAAGAGACCCAGTACTTC. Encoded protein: CASSPDRLQETQYF.